This T cell receptor (beta chain) is from a study of blood T cell repertoires in COVID-19. This clone was seen more than once but under ten times. Methods used by the authors: Estimation of nucleated cell counts relied on the amplification of reference gene primers. Here immunoSEQ multiplex PCR was the method, and the copy in TCRdb shows in-frame clones only, minus some. That table is the source of V, J and clone size, and D and trimming were worked out from the DNA. The sample contains about 180,000 clones, about 83% of which appear only once. The CDR3 runs to 17 residues. Germline loops: CDR1 SGHRS, CDR2 YFSETQ. With V trimmed by 0 bases and J by 6 bases, 10 bases remained unmatched.

Sequenced sample: peripheral blood. The rearrangement joins TRBV5-1 to TRBJ2-1, with TRBD2 matching over 9 bases. The sequence derives from a human donor in a cohort sampled during active COVID-19. CDR3 loop: CASSLGLAVLRGNEQFF. The CDR3 DNA reads TGCGCCAGCAGCTTGGGACTAGCGGTTTTGCGGGGCAATGAGCAGTTCTTC.